What follows are 2 T cell receptor beta chains derived from one specimen sequenced in a study of high-grade serous ovarian cancer treatment subgroups. The method was immunoSEQ multiplex PCR; TCRdb's version includes in-frame clones alone and lacks a portion of them. The table lists some 7,000 clones, nearly 80% of them singletons. Tumor samples were taken before definitive surgery or chemotherapy. Sequencing used tumor tissue. All receptors come from a human donor with high-grade serous ovarian cancer.

The chain has TRBV10-3 and TRBJ2-7; D unclear. Trimming took off 3 bases at V and 0 bases at J, with 12 bases between the two ends. The V gene's germline CDR1 is ENHRY and CDR2 SYGVKD. This CDR3 spans 15 amino acids. The CDR3, as DNA: TGTGCCATCAGTGACCTTGGATCCGGCTCCTACGAGCAGTACTTC. Its translation is CAISDLGSGSYEQYF.

This sequence joins TRBV5-1 and TRBJ1-2, with 7 bases fitting TRBD1. Germline CDR1 SGHRS, CDR2 YFSETQ. This CDR3 has 15 amino acids. J gave up 8 bases and V 0 bases, and 10 bases lay outside the gene matches. CDR3 loop: CASSLAGGGVEGYTF. The CDR3 DNA reads TGCGCCAGCAGCTTGGCAGGGGGTGGAGTGGAAGGCTACACCTTC.